This T cell receptor (beta chain) was identified in a study of cytomegalovirus exposure and HLA in healthy donors. Turning to the study itself: Earlier findings included 90 million to 120 million unique TCR beta sequences obtained from some 180 million T cells.

CDR1 and CDR2 (germline): SGHRS, YFSETQ. The CDR3 contains 14 residues. With 4 bases clipped from V and 4 bases from J, the junction kept 6 bases outside the gene matches. Primers included in the PCR were 60 Vbeta and 13 Jbeta primers. Assay used: immunoSEQ multiplex PCR; TCRdb lists only in-frame clones, some missing. This sample has some 120,000 clones, with 60% to 80% found just once. The sample was PBMCs. The J gene is TRBJ1-1, the V gene TRBV5-1, with TRBD1 identical over 8 bases. The TCR sequence derives from a woman aged 50 to 60 in good health and CMV-seronegative. The DNA for the CDR3 is TGCGCCAGCAGCACAGGGGGTGTTTCCACTGAAGCTTTCTTT. Its protein product is CASSTGGVSTEAFF.